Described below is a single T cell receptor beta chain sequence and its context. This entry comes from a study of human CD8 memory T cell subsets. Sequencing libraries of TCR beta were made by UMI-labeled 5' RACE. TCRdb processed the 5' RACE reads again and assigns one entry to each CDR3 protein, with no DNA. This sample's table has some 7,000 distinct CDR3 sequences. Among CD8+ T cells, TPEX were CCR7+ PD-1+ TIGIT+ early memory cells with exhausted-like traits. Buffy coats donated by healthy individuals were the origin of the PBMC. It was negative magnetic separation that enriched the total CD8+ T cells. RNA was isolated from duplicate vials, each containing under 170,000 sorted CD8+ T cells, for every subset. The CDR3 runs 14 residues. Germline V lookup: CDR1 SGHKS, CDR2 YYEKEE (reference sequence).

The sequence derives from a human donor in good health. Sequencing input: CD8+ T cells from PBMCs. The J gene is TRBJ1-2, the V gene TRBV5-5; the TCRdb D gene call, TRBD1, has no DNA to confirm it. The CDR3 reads CASSSGGPEGGYTF. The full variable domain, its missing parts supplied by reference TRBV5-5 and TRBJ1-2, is DAGVTQSPTHLIKTRGQQVTLRCSPISGHKSVSWYQQVLGQGPQFIFQYYEKEERGRGNFPDRFSARQFPNYSSELNVNALLLGDSALYLCASSSGGPEGGYTFGSGTRLTVV.